This paragraph reports one T cell receptor beta chain. What it binds is not known. The method was immunoSEQ multiplex PCR; TCRdb's version includes in-frame clones alone and lacks a portion of them. The sample consists of about 77,000 clones, over 65% of them appearing once. The V end was cut by 0 bases, the J end by 11 bases, with 17 bases between. The CDR3 consists of 15 residues. Germline loops: CDR1 MGHRA, CDR2 YSYEKL. These data come from a study of radiation and T cells in renal cell carcinoma. General observations from the study: No pretreatment tumor biopsies were available for baseline clonotypes. From baseline, blood top tumor clonotypes peaked at 2 weeks post-radiation.

Described time point: blood 4 weeks post-SBRT, at nephrectomy. Regarding treatment: 15 Gy SBRT to primary tumor, nephrectomy 4 weeks later. Nephrectomy followed 15 Gy stereotactic body radiation by 4 weeks. This chain connects TRBV4-1 to TRBJ1-5, with unresolved D. This TCR was sampled from a woman aged 60 to 75 with renal cell carcinoma. The material sequenced was blood, taken from a patient whose treatment included radiotherapy and nephrectomy. CDR3 coding DNA: TGCGCCAGCAGCCAAGACGCCGGGGTGGTTAGGGCCCAGCATTTT. Translating it yields CASSQDAGVVRAQHF.